Listed below are T cell receptor beta chains from one sample, sequenced in a study of regulatory T cells in long-lasting Graves disease. TCRdb recomputed calls from the multiplex PCR reads with MiXCR, one row per CDR3 protein. The table has 500,000 to 700,000 distinct CDR3 sequences, around 15% seen once; the top ten hold 18%. The same data also contributed to another study, on T cells in Graves' hyperthyroidism and ophthalmopathy.

Material: peripheral blood mononuclear cells (PBMCs), obtained at new diagnosis, from a patient treated with antithyroid drugs. The receptors originated from a woman aged 25 to 45 with Graves disease. CDR3s include the opening cysteine and the closing phenylalanine or tryptophan. Each record gives: clone size, V gene, J gene, D gene, CDR3 DNA, CDR3 protein. A D gene is named only where the DNA matches it firmly. Only part of the rows carry a size: once, few, many, or a class if the clone is expanded.

abundance: few
v_gene: TRBV5-1
j_gene: TRBJ1-1
d_gene: NA
CDR3nt: TGCGCCAGCAGACCCGACAGTGGTGAAGCTTTCTTT
CDR3aa: CASRPDSGEAFF

abundance: many
v_gene: TRBV11-2
j_gene: TRBJ1-1
d_gene: NA
CDR3nt: TGTGCCAGCTGGGGGAACAGGGTAACTGAAGCTTTCTTT
CDR3aa: CASWGNRVTEAFF

abundance: few
v_gene: TRBV7-9
j_gene: TRBJ1-5
d_gene: TRBD1
CDR3nt: TGTGCCAGCAGCTTAGTCGGGACAGAGAATCAGCCCCGGCATTTT
CDR3aa: CASSLVGTENQPRHF

abundance: many
v_gene: TRBV7-2
j_gene: TRBJ2-3
d_gene: NA
CDR3nt: TGTGCCAGCAGCTTAGGCGGGGGACAGCCCAGGGATACGCAGTATTTT
CDR3aa: CASSLGGGQPRDTQYF

abundance: NA
v_gene: TRBV29-1
j_gene: TRBJ2-7
d_gene: NA
CDR3nt: TGCAGCGTACGCGGGACTTTAGCCTACGAGCAGTACTTC
CDR3aa: CSVRGTLAYEQYF

abundance: many
v_gene: TRBV12-3/TRBV12-4
j_gene: TRBJ2-7
d_gene: NA
CDR3nt: TGTGCCAGCAGTCCTGGAACCGAGCAGTACTTC
CDR3aa: CASSPGTEQYF

abundance: NA
v_gene: TRBV7-3
j_gene: TRBJ2-5
d_gene: NA
CDR3nt: TGTGCCAGCAGCCTGGGACATGAAGAGACCCAGTACTTC
CDR3aa: CASSLGHEETQYF

abundance: NA
v_gene: TRBV6-2/TRBV6-3
j_gene: TRBJ2-2
d_gene: NA
CDR3nt: TGTGCCAGCAGTTATAGCGGTACGAACACCGGGGAGCTGTTTTTT
CDR3aa: CASSYSGTNTGELFF

abundance: NA
v_gene: TRBV30
j_gene: TRBJ2-7
d_gene: TRBD1
CDR3nt: TGTGCCTGGAACGACGGACAGGGTGGCCCCTACGAGCAGTACTTC
CDR3aa: CAWNDGQGGPYEQYF

abundance: many
v_gene: TRBV9
j_gene: TRBJ2-1
d_gene: NA
CDR3nt: TGTGCCAGCAGCGTATCGGGGAGAGGTTTCGATGAGCAGTTCTTC
CDR3aa: CASSVSGRGFDEQFF

abundance: NA
v_gene: TRBV10-3
j_gene: TRBJ1-6
d_gene: NA
CDR3nt: TGTGCCATCGGGGGGGGTAATAATTCACCCCTCCACTTT
CDR3aa: CAIGGGNNSPLHF

abundance: few
v_gene: TRBV12-3/TRBV12-4
j_gene: TRBJ1-2
d_gene: NA
CDR3nt: TGTGCCAGCAGACAAGGAGGGGGAAGGTCTGGCTACACCTTC
CDR3aa: CASRQGGGRSGYTF

abundance: many
v_gene: TRBV5-1
j_gene: TRBJ1-1
d_gene: NA
CDR3nt: TGCGCCAGCAGCTCTCTTATGGGGTTGAACACTGAAGCTTTCTTT
CDR3aa: CASSSLMGLNTEAFF

abundance: many
v_gene: TRBV5-1
j_gene: TRBJ2-1
d_gene: TRBD1
CDR3nt: TGCGCCAGCAGCTTCGAGGGACAGTTTTACAATGAGCAGTTCTTC
CDR3aa: CASSFEGQFYNEQFF

abundance: many
v_gene: TRBV28
j_gene: TRBJ2-7
d_gene: NA
CDR3nt: TGTGCCAGCAGGCCCGACGGAGTTGTAACCTACGAGCAGTACTTC
CDR3aa: CASRPDGVVTYEQYF

abundance: few
v_gene: TRBV3-1
j_gene: TRBJ1-2
d_gene: TRBD1
CDR3nt: TGTGCCAGCAGCCAAGAGGATACAGGGGATGGCTACACCTTC
CDR3aa: CASSQEDTGDGYTF

abundance: NA
v_gene: TRBV5-1
j_gene: TRBJ1-3
d_gene: NA
CDR3nt: TGCGCCAGCAGCTTGGCCCCCATTCCTGGAAACACCATATATTTT
CDR3aa: CASSLAPIPGNTIYF

abundance: few
v_gene: TRBV29-1
j_gene: TRBJ2-7
d_gene: NA
CDR3nt: TGCAGCGTTGGGACGGCCGACTGGTGGCAGTACTTC
CDR3aa: CSVGTADWWQYF

abundance: few
v_gene: TRBV18
j_gene: TRBJ1-1
d_gene: NA
CDR3nt: TGTGCCAGCTCACACAATCCCCCCCCGGAAGCTTTCTTT
CDR3aa: CASSHNPPPEAFF

abundance: many
v_gene: TRBV7-9
j_gene: TRBJ2-7
d_gene: TRBD2
CDR3nt: TGTGCCAGCAGCTCTCTAGGGGCGGGAGGACACGAGCAGTACTTC
CDR3aa: CASSSLGAGGHEQYF

abundance: many
v_gene: TRBV2
j_gene: TRBJ2-7
d_gene: TRBD2
CDR3nt: TGTGCCGGGTCCCTCGGGGGGAGAACCTACGAGCAGTACTTC
CDR3aa: CAGSLGGRTYEQYF

abundance: many
v_gene: TRBV7-9
j_gene: TRBJ2-5
d_gene: NA
CDR3nt: TGTGCCAGCAGCTCCTCCGGGCTCCAAGAGACCCAGTACTTC
CDR3aa: CASSSSGLQETQYF

abundance: many
v_gene: TRBV6-1
j_gene: TRBJ1-6
d_gene: NA
CDR3nt: TGTGCCAGCAGTGAACACTTCGGACCAGGTTCACCCCTCCACTTT
CDR3aa: CASSEHFGPGSPLHF

abundance: NA
v_gene: TRBV20-1
j_gene: TRBJ1-6
d_gene: NA
CDR3nt: TGCAGTGCTAGAGAGGCCAGAAATAATTCACCCCTCCACTTT
CDR3aa: CSAREARNNSPLHF

abundance: NA
v_gene: TRBV18
j_gene: TRBJ2-1
d_gene: NA
CDR3nt: TGTGCCAGCTCACCACCAATGGCGGATGAGCAGTTCTTC
CDR3aa: CASSPPMADEQFF

abundance: NA
v_gene: TRBV3-1
j_gene: TRBJ1-5
d_gene: NA
CDR3nt: TGTGCCAGCAGCCAAGGGCGTGGGGGTCGGGAGCCCCAGCATTTT
CDR3aa: CASSQGRGGREPQHF

abundance: NA
v_gene: TRBV11-2
j_gene: TRBJ1-4
d_gene: TRBD1
CDR3nt: TGTGCCAGCAGCCTGGGACAGTTAGAGACTAATGAAAAACTGTTTTTT
CDR3aa: CASSLGQLETNEKLFF

abundance: NA
v_gene: TRBV11-2
j_gene: TRBJ1-6
d_gene: NA
CDR3nt: TGTGCCAGCAGCCCAAGTGGGAACTATAATTCACCCCTCCACTTT
CDR3aa: CASSPSGNYNSPLHF

abundance: NA
v_gene: TRBV20-1
j_gene: TRBJ2-3
d_gene: TRBD2
CDR3nt: TGCAGTGCTTGGAGCGGGAGAGAGGGAACAGATACGCAGTATTTT
CDR3aa: CSAWSGREGTDTQYF

abundance: many
v_gene: TRBV2
j_gene: TRBJ1-4
d_gene: NA
CDR3nt: TGTGCCTCCGTCAACCGGGACGGTGCTAATGAAAAACTGTTTTTT
CDR3aa: CASVNRDGANEKLFF

abundance: NA
v_gene: TRBV3-1
j_gene: TRBJ2-3
d_gene: NA
CDR3nt: TGTGCCAGCAGCCATTTCCCCGAGGAGGGGCTAGAAGATACGCAGTATTTT
CDR3aa: CASSHFPEEGLEDTQYF

abundance: NA
v_gene: TRBV4-2
j_gene: TRBJ2-7
d_gene: TRBD1
CDR3nt: TGTGCCAGCAGCCAAGTTTTTCAGGGGGTTTCCTACGAGCAGTACTTC
CDR3aa: CASSQVFQGVSYEQYF

abundance: many
v_gene: TRBV11-2
j_gene: TRBJ2-5
d_gene: TRBD2
CDR3nt: TGTGCCAGCAGCCTCAGGGGGACTAGCGGGAGGTCGGAGACCCAGTACTTC
CDR3aa: CASSLRGTSGRSETQYF

abundance: NA
v_gene: TRBV4-1
j_gene: TRBJ1-1
d_gene: NA
CDR3nt: TGCGCCAGCAGCCAAGTACCCGAGGGGAACACTGAAGCTTTCTTT
CDR3aa: CASSQVPEGNTEAFF

abundance: many
v_gene: TRBV6-1
j_gene: TRBJ1-4
d_gene: NA
CDR3nt: TGTGCCAGCAGCCCCGGACCGTGGGGAAATGAAAAACTGTTTTTT
CDR3aa: CASSPGPWGNEKLFF

abundance: many
v_gene: TRBV28
j_gene: TRBJ1-2
d_gene: TRBD1
CDR3nt: TGTGCCAGCAGAAGACAGGGGACTTACTATGGCTACACCTTC
CDR3aa: CASRRQGTYYGYTF

abundance: few
v_gene: TRBV14
j_gene: TRBJ2-3
d_gene: TRBD1
CDR3nt: TGTGCCAGCAGCCAAGGTCGCAGGGGGTCCGATACGCAGTATTTT
CDR3aa: CASSQGRRGSDTQYF

abundance: many
v_gene: TRBV7-8
j_gene: TRBJ1-1
d_gene: NA
CDR3nt: TGTGCCAGCAGCCCCTACGGGGGGTCTAAGGAAGCTTTCTTT
CDR3aa: CASSPYGGSKEAFF

abundance: NA
v_gene: TRBV18
j_gene: TRBJ1-5
d_gene: NA
CDR3nt: TGTGCCAGCTCACCACACCCACAGAGCAATCAGCCCCAGCATTTT
CDR3aa: CASSPHPQSNQPQHF

abundance: many
v_gene: TRBV20-1
j_gene: TRBJ1-4
d_gene: NA
CDR3nt: TGCAGTGCCAGAGGGGGGGAGGAAAAACTGTTTTTT
CDR3aa: CSARGGEEKLFF

abundance: NA
v_gene: TRBV19
j_gene: TRBJ1-1
d_gene: TRBD1
CDR3nt: TGTGCCAGCCGAGCGGACAGGGGGCGGAACATTGAAGCTTTCTTT
CDR3aa: CASRADRGRNIEAFF

abundance: many
v_gene: TRBV3-1
j_gene: TRBJ1-1
d_gene: NA
CDR3nt: TGTGCCAGCAGCCTATTCCCCGGCAAAGCTTTCTTT
CDR3aa: CASSLFPGKAFF

abundance: NA
v_gene: TRBV19
j_gene: TRBJ1-4
d_gene: NA
CDR3nt: TGTGCCAGTAGTATCGTCGCCCCCTTTGGGGGAAGGTATGAAAAACTGTTTTTT
CDR3aa: CASSIVAPFGGRYEKLFF

abundance: many
v_gene: TRBV28
j_gene: TRBJ1-1
d_gene: NA
CDR3nt: TGTGCCAGCAGTTTCCCCACGGACAGCCTATCAATGTTCTTT
CDR3aa: CASSFPTDSLSMFF

abundance: many
v_gene: TRBV28
j_gene: TRBJ2-4
d_gene: NA
CDR3nt: TGTGCCAGCAGTCGGACGGGCCTCGCCAACATTCAGTACTTC
CDR3aa: CASSRTGLANIQYF

abundance: many
v_gene: TRBV2
j_gene: TRBJ2-3
d_gene: TRBD2
CDR3nt: TGTGCCAGCAGAACACTAGCGGGATTAACAGATACGCAGTATTTT
CDR3aa: CASRTLAGLTDTQYF

abundance: many
v_gene: TRBV9
j_gene: TRBJ2-1
d_gene: TRBD2
CDR3nt: TGTGCCAGCAGCGCCTGGGGAGGGGCGTACCTCAATGAGCAGTTCTTC
CDR3aa: CASSAWGGAYLNEQFF

abundance: many
v_gene: TRBV12-3/TRBV12-4
j_gene: TRBJ1-3
d_gene: NA
CDR3nt: TGTGCCAGCAGTTTTGACAGCGTTGGAAACACCATATATTTT
CDR3aa: CASSFDSVGNTIYF

abundance: NA
v_gene: TRBV30
j_gene: TRBJ1-5
d_gene: NA
CDR3nt: TGTGCCTGGAGTCTCGGCGTGAACAATCAGCCCCAGCATTTT
CDR3aa: CAWSLGVNNQPQHF

abundance: few
v_gene: TRBV5-6
j_gene: TRBJ1-3
d_gene: NA
CDR3nt: TGTGCCAGCAGCTCGGGCGGAAACACCATATATTTT
CDR3aa: CASSSGGNTIYF

abundance: many
v_gene: TRBV29-1
j_gene: TRBJ2-5
d_gene: TRBD1
CDR3nt: TGCAGCGTTGAGGGATACAGGGGAGAAGAGACCCAGTACTTC
CDR3aa: CSVEGYRGEETQYF

abundance: many
v_gene: TRBV28
j_gene: TRBJ1-6
d_gene: NA
CDR3nt: TGTGCCAGCAGGGACGCGTCATCACCCCTCCACTTT
CDR3aa: CASRDASSPLHF

abundance: many
v_gene: TRBV24-1
j_gene: TRBJ2-1
d_gene: NA
CDR3nt: TGTGCCACCAGTGACATTTTATACAATGAGCAGTTCTTC
CDR3aa: CATSDILYNEQFF

abundance: many
v_gene: TRBV28
j_gene: TRBJ1-6
d_gene: NA
CDR3nt: TGTGCCAGCTTTCGCGGACAGTCAAATTCACCCCTCCACTTT
CDR3aa: CASFRGQSNSPLHF

abundance: few
v_gene: TRBV19
j_gene: TRBJ2-7
d_gene: TRBD1
CDR3nt: TGTGCCAGTAGTAGAAGCCGGGACAGTTCCTACGAGCAGTACTTC
CDR3aa: CASSRSRDSSYEQYF

abundance: many
v_gene: TRBV5-1
j_gene: TRBJ2-3
d_gene: NA
CDR3nt: TGCGCCAGCAGCAGCTCCCCGGGTGAGGTCGATACGCAGTATTTT
CDR3aa: CASSSSPGEVDTQYF

abundance: NA
v_gene: TRBV7-2
j_gene: TRBJ1-3
d_gene: NA
CDR3nt: TGTGCCAGCAGCTTACAGGCCGGCTCTGGAAACACCATATATTTT
CDR3aa: CASSLQAGSGNTIYF

abundance: NA
v_gene: TRBV30
j_gene: TRBJ2-3
d_gene: NA
CDR3nt: TGTGCCTGGAGTGTAAACGGGAGACCAGATACGCAGTATTTT
CDR3aa: CAWSVNGRPDTQYF

abundance: few
v_gene: TRBV7-9
j_gene: TRBJ2-1
d_gene: TRBD2
CDR3nt: TGTGCCAGCAGCAAGTACATAGGTGGAACACTAGCGGCTTACAATGAGCAGTTCTTC
CDR3aa: CASSKYIGGTLAAYNEQFF

abundance: few
v_gene: TRBV19
j_gene: TRBJ1-1
d_gene: TRBD1
CDR3nt: TGTGCCAGTAGTCAGGGGGCCATGGACACTGAAGCTTTCTTT
CDR3aa: CASSQGAMDTEAFF